Here is one TCR beta chain with its context. Germline loops: CDR1 SGHAT, CDR2 FQNNGV. This CDR3 is 15 amino acids long. Trimming at V came to 4 bases and at J to 15 bases, leaving 14 bases not matched to a gene. The sample originates from a study of blood T cell repertoires in COVID-19. Study in general: COVID-19 samples, acute and convalescent, were from the United States, Italy and Spain. PBMCs, B-cell-depleted T cells, or T cells were the source of the cDNA or gDNA that made up the material.

In the authors' workflow: It was from reference gene primer amplification that nucleated cell counts were estimated. Some clones are missing from TCRdb's copy, which holds only in-frame ones; the method was immunoSEQ multiplex PCR. V and J calls and clone size are copied from that table; D and trimming were computed from the DNA. This sample has about 26,000 clones, with around 90% found just once. Sample: peripheral blood. The gene calls are TRBV11-2 and TRBJ2-2; 10 nucleotides line up with TRBD1. The TCR was taken from a human donor in a cohort sampled during active COVID-19. The CDR3 DNA reads as TGTGCCAGCAGCTACTGGGGAGGGGACAGGGGAAGGGTGTTTTTT. Its translation: CASSYWGGDRGRVFF.